This TCR beta chain was profiled in a study of blood T cell repertoires in COVID-19. Study-wide background: Both acute and convalescent COVID-19 samples were obtained from the United States, Italy and Spain. PBMCs, B-cell-depleted T cells, or T cells provided the cDNA or gDNA that made up the material.

The CDR3 is 16 residues long. In the original processing: Amplified reference gene primers provided the basis for estimating nucleated cell counts. Produced via immunoSEQ multiplex PCR; TCRdb's table is partial and in-frame only. Clonal size and the V and J genes are those of that table, whereas D and trimming came from the DNA. Altogether more than 150,000 clones are present, 75% to 90% being singletons, with the ten largest covering roughly 15%. The receptor's source is a middle-aged woman with acute or convalescent COVID-19. This rearrangement joins TRBV12-1 to TRBJ1-1; the table's TRBD1 call for D was not verified on the DNA. TRBV12-1 is reported as a pseudogene. The sequencing input was peripheral blood. This CDR3 reads CASSPDRAPTNTEAFF. The CDR3, as DNA: TGTGCCAGCAGCCCGGACAGGGCCCCAACTAACACTGAAGCTTTCTTT.